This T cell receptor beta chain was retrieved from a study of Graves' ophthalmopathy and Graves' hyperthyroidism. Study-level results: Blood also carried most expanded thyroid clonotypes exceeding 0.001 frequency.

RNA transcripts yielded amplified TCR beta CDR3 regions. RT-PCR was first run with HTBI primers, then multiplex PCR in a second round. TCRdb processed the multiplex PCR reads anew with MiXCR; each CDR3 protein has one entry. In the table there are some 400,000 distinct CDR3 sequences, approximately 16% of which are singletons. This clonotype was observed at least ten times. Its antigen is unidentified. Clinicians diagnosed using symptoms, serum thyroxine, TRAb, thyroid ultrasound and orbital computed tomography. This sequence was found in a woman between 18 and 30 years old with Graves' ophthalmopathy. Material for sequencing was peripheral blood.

The CDR3 protein is CSVLTDTGAYGYTF. CDR3 bases: TGCAGCGTCCTCACCGACACAGGGGCGTATGGCTACACCTTC. The V and J genes are TRBV29-1 and TRBJ1-2; 7 positions match TRBD1. Germline V gives CDR1 SQVTM, CDR2 ANQGSEA. Trimming took 6 bases from V and 5 from J; bases not matched to a gene: 12. This CDR3 comprises 14 residues.